These 28 T cell receptor beta chains came from one sample sequenced in a study of shared T cell receptors in the human thymus. TCRdb keeps only in-frame clones here, not all; method: immunoSEQ multiplex PCR. The table lists over 650,000 clones, over 75% of them singletons, with 0.0094% in the top ten. The same sample was also studied in work on human thymus T cells.

What was sequenced was thymocytes. The origin of the receptors is a boy under three years old with a congenital heart defect.

The chain links TRBV6-4 to TRBJ2-3; D may be TRBD1 (5 bases). The CDR3 consists of 16 residues. In germline, CDR1 is MRHNA, CDR2 SNTAGT. The germline V and J ends were trimmed by 6 bases and 8 bases, with 24 bases remaining between them. The chain's CDR3 is CASSQQSGLFTGTQYF. The CDR3 DNA sequence: TGTGCCAGCAGCCAACAATCAGGGCTGTTCACGGGTACGCAGTATTTT.

CDR3 in DNA: TGCAGCGGCCGGGACAGGGTTGAAGATGGCTACACCTTC. Protein sequence: CSGRDRVEDGYTF. The chain couples TRBV29-1 to TRBJ1-2; 9 bases fit TRBD1. This CDR3 comprises 13 residues. V shed 7 bases, J shed 6 bases, and the junction held 9 bases outside the gene matches. Per the germline V gene, CDR1 is SQVTM and CDR2 is ANQGSEA. Full variable domain (remainder filled in from reference TRBV29-1 and TRBJ1-2): SAVISQKPSRDICQRGTSLTIQCQVDSQVTMMFWYRQQPGQSLTLIATANQGSEATYESGFVIDKFPISRPNLTFSTLTVSNMSPEDSSIYLCSGRDRVEDGYTFGSGTRLTVV.

The chain uses TRBV25-1 and TRBJ2-1; tentative D call: TRBD2 (5 bases). In germline, CDR1 is MGHDK, CDR2 SYGVNS. Trimming pared 5 bases from V and 8 bases from J, leaving 13 bases between. This CDR3 is built from 13 residues. CDR3 region: CASSRGLWDEQFF. Written as DNA, the CDR3 is TGTGCCAGCAGTCGGGGTTTGTGGGATGAGCAGTTCTTC. The full variable domain, with the rest looked up from reference TRBV25-1 and TRBJ2-1, is EADIYQTPRYLVIGTGKKITLECSQTMGHDKMYWYQQDPGMELHLIHYSYGVNSTEKGDLSSESTVSRIRTEHFPLTLESARPSHTSQYLCASSRGLWDEQFFGPGTRLTVL.

V gene TRBV4-3 combines with J gene TRBJ2-1, with 8 bases fitting TRBD2. Per the germline V gene, CDR1 is LGHNA and CDR2 is YSLEER. CDR3 length equals 16 residues. V shed 1 base, J shed 4 bases, and the junction held 6 bases outside the gene matches. CDR3 sequence: CASSQAGTRPYNEQFF. The CDR3 DNA sequence: TGCGCCAGCAGCCAAGCCGGGACTAGACCATACAATGAGCAGTTCTTC.

In DNA, the CDR3 is TGTGCCAGCAGCTGGGGGGGGACTGGGGAGACCCAGTACTTC. Translation: CASSWGGTGETQYF. The V and J genes are TRBV7-6 and TRBJ2-5; 7 positions agree with TRBD2. Looked up from germline, CDR1 is SGHVS and CDR2 is FNYEAQ. The CDR3 length is 14 residues. Losses at the gene ends were 4 bases for V and 5 bases for J; bases not matched to a gene: 7.

CDR3 DNA sequence: TGTGCCATCAGGGGCGTGACGGATCACGATGTCATGGGCGATTCACCCCTCCACTTT. The encoded protein is CAIRGVTDHDVMGDSPLHF. This chain connects TRBV10-3 to TRBJ1-6; D unclear. The V gene lost 6 bases and the J gene lost 8 bases, with 29 bases spanning the gap. The germline V gene has CDR1 ENHRY and CDR2 SYGVKD. The CDR3 totals 19 residues.

CDR3 region: CSASSSQPQHF. Here the CDR3 DNA reads TGCAGTGCTAGTTCGAGTCAGCCCCAGCATTTT. The chain joins TRBV20-1 to TRBJ1-5, with D uncertain. The ends were cut back, 3 bases at V and 6 bases at J, with 6 bases in the middle. The CDR3 contains 11 residues. CDR1 is DFQATT and CDR2 is SNEGSKA in the germline V gene (reference sequence).

The chain uses TRBV28 and TRBJ2-1; TRBD1 agrees at 10 bases. The CDR3 covers 18 residues. From germline, CDR1 is MDHEN and CDR2 SYDVKM. V was pared by 2 bases and J by 8 bases, with 15 bases of the junction left unmatched. CDR3 DNA sequence: TGTGCCAGCAGTTTAGGGGGTCGTAGGACAGGGGGTTTAGATGAGCAGTTCTTC. It yields the protein CASSLGGRRTGGLDEQFF.

The CDR3 bases are TGTGCCAGCAGTAGCACACAGGGGGCTGGAAACACCATATATTTT. Translation: CASSSTQGAGNTIYF. The rearrangement uses TRBV6-1 and TRBJ1-3; 8 nucleotides match TRBD1. This CDR3 has 15 residues. Unmatched junction bases numbered 5, after V lost 5 bases and J lost 2 bases. Germline loops: CDR1 MNHNS, CDR2 SASEGT.

This chain uses TRBV7-9 with TRBJ1-6; 9 bases match TRBD1. CDR1 is SEHNR and CDR2 is FQNEAQ in the germline V gene (reference sequence). The CDR3 sequence is 17 residues long. Trimming removed 4 bases from V and 10 bases from J; junction bases left unmatched: 14. The CDR3 spells CASSSKPGQGFGSPLHF. As DNA, the CDR3 is TGTGCCAGCAGCTCAAAACCGGGACAGGGTTTTGGCTCACCCCTCCACTTT.

The chain has TRBV15 and TRBJ1-1, with 7 positions matching TRBD1. The V gene's germline CDR1 is LNHNV and CDR2 YYDKDF (reference sequence). Trimming took 6 bases from V and 2 from J; bases not matched to a gene: 12. The CDR3 sequence is 16 residues long. CDR3: CATRTDRSAVNTEAFF. CDR3 bases: TGTGCCACCAGAACGGACAGGAGCGCTGTCAACACTGAAGCTTTCTTT.

The chain joins TRBV2 to TRBJ2-3; TRBD1 matches at 8 bases. The V and J ends lost 1 base and 1 base, in that order; junction bases with no gene match: 10. Germline lookup yields CDR1 SNHLY and CDR2 FYNNEI. The CDR3 consists of 18 residues. This CDR3 is CASSEECRETGGTDTQYF. Written as DNA, the CDR3 is TGTGCCAGCAGTGAAGAGTGTCGAGAGACAGGGGGCACAGATACGCAGTATTTT.

This clone has a single count. The J gene is TRBJ1-5, the V gene TRBV19; 7 positions agree with TRBD1. This CDR3 spans 14 amino acids. The germline V gene has CDR1 LNHDA and CDR2 SQIVND (reference sequence). V was pared by 4 bases and J by 3 bases, with 3 bases of the junction left unmatched. The CDR3 here is CASSTRGFNQPQHF. The DNA of the CDR3 is TGTGCCAGTAGTACCAGGGGGTTCAATCAGCCCCAGCATTTT.

The J gene is TRBJ2-5, the V gene TRBV5-1, with 8 bases fitting TRBD1. The V segment lost 3 bases and the J segment 0 bases; nucleotides outside the gene matches: 1. Germline CDR1 SGHRS, CDR2 YFSETQ. This CDR3 comprises 14 residues. The CDR3 loop is CASSWTGNQETQYF. The CDR3, as DNA: TGCGCCAGCAGCTGGACAGGGAACCAAGAGACCCAGTACTTC.

The chain has TRBV12-5 and TRBJ2-7; weak D call: TRBD1 (6 bases). The V and J ends lost 6 bases and 3 bases respectively, with 15 bases between them. The CDR3 is made up of 14 amino acids. Germline CDR1 reads LGHNT; CDR2 reads FRNRAP. CDR3 sequence (DNA): TGTGCTAGTGGAGACCGGGACACCCGCTACGAGCAGTACTTC. The encoded protein is CASGDRDTRYEQYF.

This clone was seen only a few times. V and J are TRBV7-9 and TRBJ2-6; D is unresolved. V was shortened by 5 bases and J by 2 bases, with 10 bases between the two germline ends. There are 15 residues in the CDR3. CDR1 is SEHNR, CDR2 FQNEAQ, per germline (reference sequence). In DNA form, the CDR3 reads TGTGCCAGCAGCAAGCGTAGCCCTGGGGCCAACGTCCTGACTTTC. Its protein is CASSKRSPGANVLTF.

The chain is built from TRBV28 and TRBJ1-1; 7 nucleotides match TRBD1. V was clipped by 6 bases and J by 4 bases; unmatched bases: 8. Per germline, CDR1 MDHEN and CDR2 SYDVKM. CDR3 length: 14 residues. The CDR3 DNA follows: TGTGCCAGCAGGCCACAGGGGTTTGGCACTGAAGCTTTCTTT. Translating gives CASRPQGFGTEAFF.

The chain couples TRBV30 to TRBJ2-4; D call uncertain. CDR1 is GTSNPN and CDR2 is SVGIG in the germline V gene (reference sequence). The V gene lost 5 bases and the J gene lost 7 bases, with 9 bases spanning the gap. The CDR3 runs to 11 residues. Written as DNA, the CDR3 is TGTGCCTGGGAGACGGGTAACATTCAGTACTTC. It codes for CAWETGNIQYF.

V gene TRBV2 combines with J gene TRBJ1-5; 9 bases line up with TRBD1. V lost 4 bases and J lost 6; bases outside the gene matches: 13. The CDR3 spans 17 residues. Per the germline V gene, CDR1 is SNHLY and CDR2 is FYNNEI. Here the CDR3 DNA reads TGTGCCAGCAGTGGAGCGGAGGACAGGGGCGCGTGTCAGCCCCAGCATTTT. It codes for CASSGAEDRGACQPQHF. Together with reference TRBV2 and TRBJ1-5, the CDR3 gives the full variable domain: EPEVTQTPSHQVTQMGQEVILRCVPISNHLYFYWYRQILGQKVEFLVSFYNNEISEKSEIFDDQFSVERPDGSNFTLKIRSTKLEDSAMYFCASSGAEDRGACQPQHFGDGTRLSIL.

This chain joins TRBV6-1 and TRBJ1-5; 9 bases are a match to TRBD1. Germline loops: CDR1 MNHNS, CDR2 SASEGT. Trimming at V came to 4 bases and at J to 6 bases, leaving 10 bases not matched to a gene. The CDR3 length is 16 residues. This chain's CDR3 is CASSANRGLGSQPQHF. The CDR3 DNA reads as TGTGCCAGCAGTGCTAACAGGGGGCTGGGAAGTCAGCCCCAGCATTTT.

In its sample, this clone was seen a few times. The J gene is TRBJ2-2, the V gene TRBV19, with unresolved D. CDR3 length equals 12 residues. The germline V gene encodes CDR1 LNHDA and CDR2 SQIVND (reference sequence). V was shortened by 9 bases and J by 4 bases, with 9 bases between the two germline ends. This chain's CDR3 is CASYNSTGELFF. The CDR3 nucleotides read TGTGCCAGCTATAATTCCACCGGGGAGCTGTTTTTT. Complete variable domain (other parts from reference TRBV19 and TRBJ2-2): DGGITQSPKYLFRKEGQNVTLSCEQNLNHDAMYWYRQDPGQGLRLIYYSQIVNDFQKGDIAEGYSVSREKKESFPLTVTSAQKNPTAFYLCASYNSTGELFFGEGSRLTVL.

V is TRBV7-2 and J is TRBJ2-5; D is possibly TRBD2 (5 bases). V gave up 1 base and J gave up 0 bases, with 12 bases separating them. The CDR3 sequence is 16 residues long. The germline gives CDR1 SGHTA, CDR2 FQGNSA. The CDR3: CASSLVLPGYQETQYF. CDR3 DNA sequence: TGTGCCAGCAGCTTAGTTTTACCGGGGTACCAAGAGACCCAGTACTTC.

The chain is built from TRBV7-6 and TRBJ1-1; TRBD1 agrees at 7 bases. Germline CDR1 and CDR2: SGHVS and FNYEAQ. This CDR3 spans 14 amino acids. J was trimmed by 7 bases and V by 5 bases; bases with no gene match: 10. CDR3 in DNA: TGTGCCAGCAGCCTGAGGGACAGCGGCTTTGAAGCTTTCTTT. Amino acid sequence: CASSLRDSGFEAFF.

The chain employs TRBV5-3 and TRBJ2-1; a possible D gene is TRBD2 (5 bases). TRBV5-3 is placed among ORFs of uncertain function. The CDR3 covers 15 residues. Trimming cost V 4 bases and J 2 bases, with 13 bases left between them. CDR3 sequence (DNA): TGTGCCAGAAGCCCCTCGGGGAGTCCCTACAATGAGCAGTTCTTC. It is translated as CARSPSGSPYNEQFF.

V usage is TRBV7-9 and J usage is TRBJ2-7; D ambiguous. The V end lost 4 bases, the J end lost 3 bases, and 13 bases lay between the germline ends. CDR1 is SEHNR and CDR2 is FQNEAQ in the germline V gene (reference sequence). The CDR3 has 14 amino acids. In nucleotides, the CDR3 is TGTGCCAGCAGCTCCCCAAGTGAGAACTACGAGCAGTACTTC. Its protein product is CASSSPSENYEQYF.

The V call is TRBV6-5, the J call TRBJ2-7; TRBD2 might be the D (6 bases). Germline CDR1 is MNHEY and CDR2 is SVGAGI. The CDR3 has 13 amino acids. Trimming cost V 6 bases and J 3 bases, with 12 bases left between them. CDR3 sequence (DNA): TGTGCCAGCAGGGCAGCGGGCCTCTACGAGCAGTACTTC. It encodes CASRAAGLYEQYF.

This chain uses TRBV5-1 with TRBJ2-7, with 9 bases identical to TRBD1. The ends lost 5 bases at V and 3 bases at J; junction bases unmatched: 3. The CDR3 is made up of 13 amino acids. Per the germline V gene, CDR1 is SGHRS and CDR2 is YFSETQ. The DNA of the CDR3 is TGCGCCAGCAGGGACAGGGGAAACTACGAGCAGTACTTC. Encoded protein: CASRDRGNYEQYF.

This clone was found once. The chain uses TRBV19 and TRBJ1-5, with 7 bases that match TRBD1. CDR3 length: 16 residues. CDR1 LNHDA and CDR2 SQIVND come from the germline V gene (reference sequence). Unmatched junction bases numbered 6, after V lost 4 bases and J lost 0 bases. CDR3 bases: TGTGCCAGTAGTACGTACAGGGGCTATAGCAATCAGCCCCAGCATTTT. It yields the protein CASSTYRGYSNQPQHF. Variable domain in full (rest from reference TRBV19 and TRBJ1-5): DGGITQSPKYLFRKEGQNVTLSCEQNLNHDAMYWYRQDPGQGLRLIYYSQIVNDFQKGDIAEGYSVSREKKESFPLTVTSAQKNPTAFYLCASSTYRGYSNQPQHFGDGTRLSIL.